The entry that follows covers one T cell receptor beta chain sequence. Here immunoSEQ multiplex PCR was the method, and the copy in TCRdb shows in-frame clones only, minus some. Seen here are under 300,000 clones, roughly 80% observed once, and the top ten hold under 5.5%. This sample stems from a study of blood T cell repertoires in COVID-19. The wider study: Acute and convalescent COVID-19 samples came from the United States, Italy and Spain. PBMCs, B-cell-depleted T cells, or T cells were the source of the cDNA or gDNA that made up the material.

Germline V gives CDR1 SNHLY, CDR2 FYNNEI. V dropped 0 bases and J dropped 6 bases, with 12 bases sitting between them. This CDR3 contains 16 residues. The sample taken for sequencing was peripheral blood. The chain recombines TRBV2 with TRBJ1-6; D is possibly TRBD1 (6 bases). The receptor's source is an elderly woman with active or convalescent COVID-19. CDR3 amino acids: CASSEAGGGLNSPLHF. The CDR3 bases are TGTGCCAGCAGTGAAGCGGGCGGGGGCCTTAATTCACCCCTCCACTTT. The variable domain in full, with the rest retrieved from reference TRBV2 and TRBJ1-6, is EPEVTQTPSHQVTQMGQEVILRCVPISNHLYFYWYRQILGQKVEFLVSFYNNEISEKSEIFDDQFSVERPDGSNFTLKIRSTKLEDSAMYFCASSEAGGGLNSPLHFGNGTRLTVT.